These 10 T cell receptor beta chains originate from one sample sequenced in a study of early T cells in non-severe SARS-CoV-2 infection (TCRdb year 2021). The library was made by 5' RACE. Sequencing took place on a NextSeq 500. The public reads were reprocessed in TCRdb via fastp at Q25 and MiXCR, keeping in-frame beta chains. Each entry is one CDR3 protein sequence, shown with its most common DNA and genes. The sample table lists 85,000 to 90,000 distinct CDR3 sequences, roughly 14% of them with a count of one. The ten largest clones take up 0.58% of the sample. Sequencing input: whole blood. These TCRs come from an adult who was a healthcare worker with PCR-confirmed SARS-CoV-2 infection or an uninfected control (not recorded which).

The J gene is TRBJ1-6, the V gene TRBV5-8; D is perhaps TRBD1 (5 bases). The CDR3 contains 16 residues. V was pared by 6 bases and J by 0 bases, with 13 bases between. Germline values: CDR1 SGHTS, CDR2 YDEGEE. CDR3 DNA sequence: TGTGCCAGCAACCGGGGGAGGAGCTCCTATAATTCACCCCTCCACTTT. Amino acid sequence: CASNRGRSSYNSPLHF.

This clonotype came up a few times. The chain employs TRBV12-3 or TRBV12-4 and TRBJ1-5; tentatively, D is TRBD1 (6 bases). V lost 7 bases, J lost 4 bases, and 11 bases lay in between. This CDR3 contains 13 residues. The CDR3 DNA reads as TGTGCCAGCAAAGAACAGGGAAATCAGCCCCAGCATTTT. Amino acid sequence: CASKEQGNQPQHF.

This clonotype has ten or more counts. This chain connects TRBV10-3 to TRBJ1-2; D is undetermined. V was clipped by 3 bases and J by 5 bases, with 10 bases between them. The CDR3 sequence is 13 residues long. Germline values: CDR1 ENHRY, CDR2 SYGVKD. CDR3 bases: TGTGCCATCAGTGAAGTTCAAGAGTATGGCTACACCTTC. It encodes CAISEVQEYGYTF.

The chain links TRBV29-1 to TRBJ2-1; the D gene could be TRBD1 or TRBD2 (5 bases each). CDR3 length: 14 residues. CDR1 and CDR2 from the germline V gene are SQVTM and ANQGSEA. V was trimmed by 4 bases and J by 9 bases, leaving 19 bases between them. The CDR3 spells CSVVGTQAGAEQFF. Here the CDR3 DNA reads TGCAGCGTTGTGGGGACGCAGGCAGGTGCTGAGCAGTTCTTC.

This clonotype was picked up one time. This sequence joins TRBV20-1 and TRBJ2-1; tentatively, D is TRBD1 (5 bases). The CDR3 is 14 residues long. Trimming left V 5 bases short and J 4 bases short, with 15 bases between. CDR1 and CDR2 from the germline V gene are DFQATT and SNEGSKA (reference sequence). Here the CDR3 reads CSAVDSLSYNEQFF. The CDR3 coding sequence is TGCAGTGCTGTTGACAGCCTCTCTTACAATGAGCAGTTCTTC.

The V and J genes are TRBV29-1 and TRBJ2-5; 9 bases align to TRBD1. The CDR3 consists of 14 residues. Germline V gives CDR1 SQVTM, CDR2 ANQGSEA. With 0 bases clipped from V and 5 bases from J, the junction kept 4 bases outside the gene matches. The CDR3 protein is CSVEEAQGAETQYF. The CDR3 nucleotides read TGCAGCGTTGAAGAGGCACAGGGGGCGGAGACCCAGTACTTC.

This rearrangement joins TRBV5-4 to TRBJ1-1; a possible D gene is TRBD1 (6 bases). The germline V gene encodes CDR1 SGHNT and CDR2 YYREEE (reference sequence). This CDR3 spans 16 amino acids. The V gene lost 2 bases and the J gene lost 4 bases, with 18 bases spanning the gap. CDR3 nucleotides: TGTGCCAGCAGCTTATACTCCCGTTGGGGGGCCACTGAAGCTTTCTTT. Translated, it gives CASSLYSRWGATEAFF.

The chain carries TRBV12-3 or TRBV12-4 and TRBJ1-2; D is uncertain. This CDR3 contains 15 residues. Trimming took 6 bases from V and 5 from J, leaving 19 bases between them. CDR3 DNA: TGTGCCAGCAGCCCTAACCCCCGGGCGGCTTATGGCTACACCTTC. Its translation is CASSPNPRAAYGYTF.

This clonotype was counted between two and nine times. The chain combines TRBV18 with TRBJ1-6; 9 bases are a match to TRBD1. Germline-derived CDR1 and CDR2 are KGHSH and LQKENI. The CDR3 length is 17 residues. The junction had 10 bases not matched to a gene; V was cut back by 3 bases and J by 7 bases. CDR3 amino acids: CASSPWQRGQGNSPLHF. The CDR3 nucleotides read TGTGCCAGCTCACCTTGGCAGCGTGGACAGGGGAATTCACCCCTCCACTTT. The full variable domain, with the rest looked up from reference TRBV18 and TRBJ1-6, is NAGVMQNPRHLVRRRGQEARLRCSPMKGHSHVYWYRQLPEEGLKFMVYLQKENIIDESGMPKERFSAEFPKEGPSILRIQQVVRGDSAAYFCASSPWQRGQGNSPLHFGNGTRLTVT.

The chain links TRBV3-1 to TRBJ1-2; TRBD1 is a possible D gene (6 bases). The germline V and J ends were trimmed by 3 bases and 8 bases, with 10 bases remaining between them. CDR1 is LGHDT, CDR2 YNNKEL, per germline (reference sequence). The CDR3 is 12 residues long. CDR3 DNA: TGTGCCAGCAGCCAGTACAGGGTCGGCTACACCTTC. This translates into CASSQYRVGYTF. Based on the CDR3 plus reference TRBV3-1 and TRBJ1-2, the full variable domain is DTAVSQTPKYLVTQMGNDKSIKCEQNLGHDTMYWYKQDSKKFLKIMFSYNNKELIINETVPNRFSPKSPDKAHLNLHINSLELGDSAVYFCASSQYRVGYTFGSGTRLTVV.